These 29 T cell receptor beta chains came from one sample sequenced in a study of T cells in Graves' hyperthyroidism and ophthalmopathy. Amplification of TCR beta CDR3 regions used RNA as the template. When the TCR CDR3 underwent first-round RT-PCR, the HTBI primer set was used. One entry per CDR3 protein results from TCRdb running MiXCR on the multiplex PCR reads. The profile covers more than 600,000 distinct CDR3 sequences, with about 17% appearing a single time and 8.4% taken by the ten largest. The material sequenced was blood. These receptors all stem from a man aged 18 to 30 with Graves' hyperthyroidism.

This clonotype was seen more than once but under ten times. V and J are TRBV28 and TRBJ1-2, with D unresolved. Trimming pared 5 bases from V and 4 bases from J, leaving 14 bases between. Germline lookup yields CDR1 MDHEN and CDR2 SYDVKM. The CDR3 has 14 amino acids. The CDR3, as DNA: TGTGCCAGCAGTCAAGGGAGGGAGGCCTATGGCTACACCTTC. Translating it yields CASSQGREAYGYTF.

Ten or more counts support this clonotype. The chain couples TRBV11-3 to TRBJ2-2; D assignment may be TRBD1 or TRBD2 (5 bases each). V was cut by 7 bases and J by 0 bases, with 15 bases left in between. The CDR3 has 16 residues. The V gene's germline CDR1 is SGHNT and CDR2 YENEEA. The CDR3 DNA reads as TGTGCCAGCACCCTAGGGGCGGGCGCGAACACCGGGGAGCTGTTTTTT. Protein product: CASTLGAGANTGELFF.

This clonotype showed up many times. This chain links TRBV10-3 with TRBJ2-5, with D tentatively TRBD1 or TRBD2 (5 bases each). Deletions cut 5 bases from V and 1 base from J, with 8 bases between. Germline V CDR1 and CDR2: ENHRY, SYGVKD. This CDR3 region has 13 residues. Here the CDR3 reads CAISRDLQETQYF. The CDR3 DNA follows: TGTGCCATCAGTCGGGACCTCCAAGAGACCCAGTACTTC.

This clonotype has more than one count but fewer than ten. This rearrangement joins TRBV12-3 or TRBV12-4 to TRBJ2-2, with D unclear. Trimming left V 2 bases short and J 5 bases short, with 6 bases between. The CDR3 sequence is 13 residues long. DNA for the CDR3: TGTGCCAGCAGTTTATACAGTACCGGGGAGCTGTTTTTT. Translation: CASSLYSTGELFF.

This chain uses TRBV27 with TRBJ2-3; no reliable D call. The CDR3 runs to 14 residues. Trimming stripped 3 bases from V and 4 bases from J, with 11 bases between. Germline assignment: CDR1 MNHEY and CDR2 SMNVEV (reference sequence). CDR3 sequence (DNA): TGTGCCAGCAGTTTTCGTCCCCGACCAGATACGCAGTATTTT. It is translated as CASSFRPRPDTQYF.

This clonotype occurred a few times. The chain carries TRBV5-8 and TRBJ2-7, with 11 bases fitting TRBD1. The length of the CDR3 is 15 residues. V shed 2 bases, J shed 3 bases, and the junction held 4 bases outside the gene matches. Germline CDR1 is SGHTS and CDR2 is YDEGEE. CDR3 DNA sequence: TGTGCCAGCAGCTTTGCCGGGACAGGGGGCTACGAGCAGTACTTC. Amino acid sequence: CASSFAGTGGYEQYF.

This clonotype was counted once. This rearrangement joins TRBV29-1 to TRBJ2-4, with a possible D match to TRBD1 (7 bases). CDR3 length: 12 residues. V lost 3 bases to trimming and J lost 7 bases, with 10 bases between them. Germline V gene data show CDR1 as SQVTM and CDR2 as ANQGSEA. The CDR3 spells CSVEEGANIQYF. The CDR3 nucleotides are TGCAGCGTTGAGGAGGGGGCGAACATTCAGTACTTC.

This sequence joins TRBV20-1 and TRBJ1-4; TRBD1 might be the D (6 bases). Germline lookup yields CDR1 DFQATT and CDR2 SNEGSKA (reference sequence). CDR3 length equals 13 residues. CDR3 coding DNA: TGCAGCGACCTACAGGGAATCGATGAAAAACTGTTTTTT. Protein: CSDLQGIDEKLFF.

The chain couples TRBV4-1 to TRBJ2-1; the D gene could be TRBD1 or TRBD2 (6 bases each). This CDR3 comprises 16 residues. Germline V gives CDR1 MGHRA, CDR2 YSYEKL. Between the trimmed V and J ends, which lost 0 bases and 7 bases, there was a span of 16 bases. The chain's CDR3 is CASSQERGARRNEQFF. In nucleotides, the CDR3 is TGCGCCAGCAGCCAAGAAAGGGGGGCGAGAAGGAATGAGCAGTTCTTC.

Concerning this clonotype: Since a much larger clone is just one base distant, this may be a read error. The missing conserved phenylalanine or tryptophan at the end of this CDR3 makes a read error likely. The chain employs TRBV12-3 or TRBV12-4 and TRBJ2-3; D not resolved. This CDR3 is 13 amino acids long. With 6 bases removed from V and 1 base from J, the gap between germline ends came to 8 bases. CDR3 sequence reads: CASSRGRTDTQYL. In DNA, the CDR3 is TGTGCCAGCAGCCGCGGACGCACAGATACGCAGTATCTT.

This clonotype was recorded at least ten times. The chain combines TRBV6-2 or TRBV6-3 with TRBJ2-3, with 8 bases identical to TRBD1. The CDR3 spans 16 residues. The germline V gene has CDR1 MNHEY and CDR2 SVGEGT. The V gene end was trimmed by 2 bases and the J gene end by 2 bases; junction bases not matched to a gene: 6. The chain's CDR3 is CASSYDWTGITDTQYF. Written as DNA, the CDR3 is TGTGCCAGCAGTTACGATTGGACAGGGATCACAGATACGCAGTATTTT.

The chain combines TRBV28 with TRBJ2-3; no firm D call. Germline V gene sequence: CDR1 MDHEN, CDR2 SYDVKM. Trimming shortened V by 7 bases and J by 2 bases, and 10 bases separated the two germline ends. The CDR3 is made up of 13 amino acids. In nucleotides, the CDR3 is TGTGCCAGCACCCGAAAGTACACAGATACGCAGTATTTT. Protein sequence: CASTRKYTDTQYF.

This clonotype was seen repeatedly, ten times or more. The chain combines TRBV2 with TRBJ2-2; no firm D call. This CDR3 has 11 residues. V was cut by 11 bases and J by 1 base, with 5 bases left in between. CDR1 and CDR2 (germline): SNHLY, FYNNEI. The DNA for the CDR3 is TGTGCCTGCCAGAACACCGGGGAGCTGTTTTTT. It is translated as CACQNTGELFF.

The genes are TRBV7-9 and TRBJ2-1, with 8 bases identical to TRBD1. Germline assignment: CDR1 SEHNR and CDR2 FQNEAQ (reference sequence). Trimming took 5 bases from V and 3 from J; bases not matched to a gene: 6. CDR3 length: 15 residues. The CDR3 reads CASSQRGQVYNEQFF. CDR3 sequence (DNA): TGTGCCAGCAGCCAGAGGGGACAGGTCTACAATGAGCAGTTCTTC.

This clonotype has a handful of counts. V usage is TRBV7-9 and J usage is TRBJ2-7; D is possibly TRBD2 (5 bases). Per germline, CDR1 SEHNR and CDR2 FQNEAQ (reference sequence). This CDR3 is 15 amino acids long. V lost 3 bases to trimming and J lost 1 base, with 13 bases between them. CDR3 coding DNA: TGTGCCAGCAGCTTCCCCGGGATCGAGTCCTACGAGCAGTACTTC. Translation gives CASSFPGIESYEQYF.

At least ten counts were recorded for this clonotype. The chain recombines TRBV20-1 with TRBJ2-1, with D perhaps TRBD2 (7 bases). The CDR3 sequence is 14 residues long. Per germline, CDR1 DFQATT and CDR2 SNEGSKA (reference sequence). V was shortened by 0 bases and J by 8 bases, with 14 bases between the two germline ends. CDR3 bases: TGCAGTGCTAGAGAAGGGGGAGGGCTCGATGAGCAGTTCTTC. Its translation is CSAREGGGLDEQFF.

A word on this clonotype: A much larger clone differs from this one at a single base, so this may be a read error. V usage is TRBV3-1 and J usage is TRBJ2-2, with 7 nucleotides matching TRBD2. The CDR3 has 17 residues. The germline CDR1 and CDR2 sequences are LGHDT and YNNKEL (reference sequence). CDR3 sequence reads: CASSHPRGSGIHGEPFF. The CDR3, as DNA: TGTGCCAGCAGCCACCCTAGGGGCAGCGGGATTCACGGGGAGCCGTTTTTT.

This clonotype was detected only a few times. This chain links TRBV6-2 or TRBV6-3 with TRBJ1-2; D gene ambiguous. Trimming pared 6 bases from V and 4 bases from J, leaving 18 bases between. Per germline, CDR1 MNHEY and CDR2 SVGEGT. This CDR3 has 15 residues. CDR3 coding DNA: TGTGCCAGCAGCGAGGGATGGGCGCGCGGCTATGGCTACACCTTC. Residues: CASSEGWARGYGYTF.

The table lists this clonotype with many counts. The chain uses TRBV12-3 or TRBV12-4 and TRBJ2-5; TRBD2 might be the D (5 bases). This CDR3 comprises 14 residues. V dropped 2 bases and J dropped 1 base, with 8 bases sitting between them. The CDR3 loop reads CASSLIASQETQYF. The CDR3 coding sequence is TGTGCCAGCAGTTTAATAGCGAGCCAAGAGACCCAGTACTTC.

This clonotype was counted at least ten times. The V and J genes are TRBV20-1 and TRBJ1-1; 8 bases line up with TRBD1. The V gene's germline CDR1 is DFQATT and CDR2 SNEGSKA (reference sequence). Trimming took 6 bases from V and 5 from J; bases not matched to a gene: 5. This CDR3 spans 12 amino acids. The CDR3 here is CSAVNRGTEAFF. In nucleotides, the CDR3 is TGCAGTGCCGTAAACAGGGGGACTGAAGCTTTCTTT.

V usage is TRBV20-1 and J usage is TRBJ1-6; D might be TRBD1 (5 bases). The CDR3 is 17 amino acids. V lost 5 bases and J lost 2, with 19 bases in between. Germline-derived CDR1 and CDR2 are DFQATT and SNEGSKA (reference sequence). The DNA of the CDR3 is TGCAGTGCTCAGGACACCCACGGTAGCACCTATAATTCACCCCTCCACTTT. It translates to CSAQDTHGSTYNSPLHF.

The chain has TRBV20-1 and TRBJ2-3; D call uncertain. There are 14 residues in the CDR3. From germline, CDR1 is DFQATT and CDR2 SNEGSKA (reference sequence). V lost 0 bases to trimming and J lost 5 bases, with 12 bases between them. Here the CDR3 reads CSARDTLGQDTQYF. Here the CDR3 DNA reads TGCAGTGCTAGAGACACCTTAGGCCAAGATACGCAGTATTTT.

In its sample, this clonotype was seen a few times. J is TRBJ2-1 and V is TRBV10-3, with 14 bases identical to TRBD2. The germline gives CDR1 ENHRY, CDR2 SYGVKD. The CDR3 spans 17 residues. Germline trimming cut 2 bases from V and 10 bases from J; bases unmatched to any gene: 10. The CDR3: CAISETLGLAGAGEQFF. The CDR3 DNA reads as TGTGCCATCAGTGAGACGTTGGGACTAGCGGGAGCCGGGGAGCAGTTCTTC.

This clonotype was seen more than once but under ten times. The genes are TRBV25-1 and TRBJ1-2; 7 bases are a match to TRBD1. Trimming removed 4 bases from V and 0 bases from J; junction bases left unmatched: 17. The CDR3 is 19 residues long. Germline V gives CDR1 MGHDK, CDR2 SYGVNS. The CDR3 nucleotides are TGTGCCAGCAGTGCTTCGACGTTTCGCCCGGACAGGACTAACTATGGCTACACCTTC. Its protein is CASSASTFRPDRTNYGYTF.

This clonotype showed up many times. This sequence joins TRBV20-1 and TRBJ2-5; D is unresolved. The CDR3 sequence is 13 residues long. Germline values: CDR1 DFQATT, CDR2 SNEGSKA (reference sequence). The V and J ends lost 1 base and 5 bases respectively, with 11 bases between them. CDR3 loop: CSARGVHKETQYF. In DNA form, the CDR3 reads TGCAGTGCTAGAGGGGTGCATAAGGAGACCCAGTACTTC.

The chain joins TRBV6-1 to TRBJ2-7, with 11 bases fitting TRBD2. The J segment lost 12 bases and the V segment lost 3 bases, leaving 4 bases of the junction unmatched. Germline CDR1 is MNHNS and CDR2 is SASEGT. There are 12 residues in the CDR3. Here the CDR3 reads CASSDPSGRPYF. The CDR3 region has the DNA TGTGCCAGCAGTGACCCTAGCGGGAGGCCGTACTTC.

This clonotype showed up many times. The V and J genes are TRBV18 and TRBJ2-3; D may be TRBD1 (6 bases). The germline V and J ends were trimmed by 3 bases and 1 base, with 11 bases remaining between them. The CDR3 contains 15 residues. Germline V gene data show CDR1 as KGHSH and CDR2 as LQKENI. Here the CDR3 DNA reads TGTGCCAGCTCACCGACGGACAGACGCACAGATACGCAGTATTTT. Translating it yields CASSPTDRRTDTQYF.

There are many counts of this clonotype. The chain joins TRBV27 to TRBJ2-7; 9 nucleotides align to TRBD1. The CDR3 length is 16 residues. V was pared by 0 bases and J by 5 bases, with 8 bases of the junction left unmatched. CDR1 and CDR2 from the germline V gene are MNHEY and SMNVEV (reference sequence). The CDR3 protein is CASSLSLGDRDDEQYF. CDR3 coding DNA: TGTGCCAGCAGTTTATCGTTAGGGGACAGGGACGACGAGCAGTACTTC.

This clonotype has a handful of counts. The CDR3 nucleotides are TGCGCCAGCAGCCAAGAGGAGCGGGTCCAAGAGACCCAGTACTTC. Translated, it gives CASSQEERVQETQYF. This chain connects TRBV4-3 to TRBJ2-5; D is possibly TRBD2 (6 bases). Germline V gene lookup returns CDR1 LGHNA and CDR2 YSLEER. Trimming removed 0 bases from V and 1 base from J, with 9 bases in between. The CDR3 runs to 15 residues.